A selection of T cell receptor beta chains follows, all from one sample in a study of blood T cell repertoires in COVID-19. Here immunoSEQ multiplex PCR was the method, and the copy in TCRdb shows in-frame clones only, minus some. This repertoire shows about 140,000 clones, over 70% found once; its top ten account for 3.5% to 5%. Sequenced sample: PBMCs or T cells enriched from blood (not recorded which). Receptors originate from a man in his fifties or sixties in a cohort exposed to, infected with or recovered from COVID-19 (not recorded which). Each CDR3 is given with its conserved first and last residue. Each record gives: CDR3 DNA, CDR3 protein, D gene, J gene, clone size, V gene. A D gene is named only where the DNA matches it firmly. The size entry is marked missing in some rows and otherwise reads once, few, many or a size class.

cdr3_nt: TGTGCCAGCAGCCAAGGGAGGGTAGGCTACACCTTC; cdr3_aa: CASSQGRVGYTF; d_call: -; j_call: TRBJ1-2; clone_size: once; v_call: TRBV3-1/TRBV3-2
cdr3_nt: TGTGCCAGCCGCTCAGGTACAGAGACCCAGTACTTC; cdr3_aa: CASRSGTETQYF; d_call: -; j_call: TRBJ2-5; clone_size: -; v_call: TRBV6-5
cdr3_nt: TGCGCCAGCAGGGACTGGGAGGGTAGAGAGACCCAGTACTTC; cdr3_aa: CASRDWEGRETQYF; d_call: TRBD2; j_call: TRBJ2-5; clone_size: -; v_call: TRBV5-1
cdr3_nt: TGTGCCAGCAGCTTAGAGGACAGCTATGGCTACACCTTC; cdr3_aa: CASSLEDSYGYTF; d_call: -; j_call: TRBJ1-2; clone_size: -; v_call: TRBV11-2
cdr3_nt: TGCGCCAGCAGCCAAGATGCCCTACAGGGTAGCTCCTACAATGAGCAGTTCTTC; cdr3_aa: CASSQDALQGSSYNEQFF; d_call: -; j_call: TRBJ2-1; clone_size: -; v_call: TRBV4-3
cdr3_nt: TGTGCCAGCAGTTTACGGGGGAGGGGCTACGAGCAGTACTTC; cdr3_aa: CASSLRGRGYEQYF; d_call: TRBD2; j_call: TRBJ2-7; clone_size: -; v_call: TRBV27
cdr3_nt: TGCAGCGCACGAGGGACAGGGGGCGCGGATACGCAGTATTTT; cdr3_aa: CSARGTGGADTQYF; d_call: TRBD1; j_call: TRBJ2-3; clone_size: once; v_call: TRBV29-1
cdr3_nt: TGTGCCAGTAGTCGGGCAGGGCTCGATCAGCCCCAGCATTTT; cdr3_aa: CASSRAGLDQPQHF; d_call: -; j_call: TRBJ1-5; clone_size: -; v_call: TRBV19
cdr3_nt: TGTGCCAGCAGCCCAACTTCCAGGGGCTATGGCTACACCTTC; cdr3_aa: CASSPTSRGYGYTF; d_call: -; j_call: TRBJ1-2; clone_size: -; v_call: TRBV9
cdr3_nt: TGTGCCAGCAGCTCCTCAGGGGGTGGTTCGTACGAGCAGTACTTC; cdr3_aa: CASSSSGGGSYEQYF; d_call: TRBD1; j_call: TRBJ2-7; clone_size: -; v_call: TRBV5-5
cdr3_nt: TGTGCCAGCAGCTCAAGGGGACAGTCGACCGGGGAGCTGTTTTTT; cdr3_aa: CASSSRGQSTGELFF; d_call: TRBD1; j_call: TRBJ2-2; clone_size: -; v_call: TRBV5-6
cdr3_nt: TGCGCCAGCAGCGAGGTTCCCTACGAGCAGTACTTC; cdr3_aa: CASSEVPYEQYF; d_call: -; j_call: TRBJ2-7; clone_size: -; v_call: TRBV5-1
cdr3_nt: TGTGCCAGCAGTCCGGACAGCAGCGAGCAGTACTTC; cdr3_aa: CASSPDSSEQYF; d_call: -; j_call: TRBJ2-7; clone_size: -; v_call: TRBV2
cdr3_nt: TGTGCCAGCTCACCCTACAGGGGGACCTATGGCTACACCTTC; cdr3_aa: CASSPYRGTYGYTF; d_call: TRBD1; j_call: TRBJ1-2; clone_size: -; v_call: TRBV18
cdr3_nt: TGTGCCAGCAGCCAAGAATCCGGTAGCATCCAAGAGACCCAGTACTTC; cdr3_aa: CASSQESGSIQETQYF; d_call: -; j_call: TRBJ2-5; clone_size: -; v_call: TRBV14
cdr3_nt: TGTGCCAGCAGTTTCGGGGGGAATGAGCAGTTCTTC; cdr3_aa: CASSFGGNEQFF; d_call: TRBD2; j_call: TRBJ2-1; clone_size: -; v_call: TRBV27
cdr3_nt: TGTGCCAGCAGCCAAGGCTCGGAAACAGGGAGAACCGGGGAGCTGTTTTTT; cdr3_aa: CASSQGSETGRTGELFF; d_call: -; j_call: TRBJ2-2; clone_size: -; v_call: TRBV4-2
cdr3_nt: TGTGCCAGCACCCTTACAGCGAACACTGAAGCTTTCTTT; cdr3_aa: CASTLTANTEAFF; d_call: -; j_call: TRBJ1-1; clone_size: -; v_call: TRBV7-6
cdr3_nt: TGCGCCAGCAGCCAGATGGAAAGCACAGGGATCAATCAGCCCCAGCATTTT; cdr3_aa: CASSQMESTGINQPQHF; d_call: -; j_call: TRBJ1-5; clone_size: -; v_call: TRBV4-1
cdr3_nt: TGTGCCATCAGTGACCCAGGGATGTATTGGACCCAGTACTTC; cdr3_aa: CAISDPGMYWTQYF; d_call: -; j_call: TRBJ2-5; clone_size: -; v_call: TRBV10-3
cdr3_nt: TGTGCCAGCAGGGACAGGGGAAGGGATGGCTACACCTTC; cdr3_aa: CASRDRGRDGYTF; d_call: TRBD1; j_call: TRBJ1-2; clone_size: few; v_call: TRBV7-2
cdr3_nt: TGTGCCAGCGGTTTCCGGGGGACGGCTTTCTTT; cdr3_aa: CASGFRGTAFF; d_call: -; j_call: TRBJ1-1; clone_size: once; v_call: TRBV6-2/TRBV6-3
cdr3_nt: TGTGCCAGCAGCATACCGGGACAGGCTGCCGGGGAGCTGTTTTTT; cdr3_aa: CASSIPGQAAGELFF; d_call: TRBD1; j_call: TRBJ2-2; clone_size: -; v_call: TRBV11-2
cdr3_nt: TGTGCCAGCAGCTTAGAGGGGACAGGTGCTGGTGGCTACACCTTC; cdr3_aa: CASSLEGTGAGGYTF; d_call: TRBD1; j_call: TRBJ1-2; clone_size: -; v_call: TRBV13